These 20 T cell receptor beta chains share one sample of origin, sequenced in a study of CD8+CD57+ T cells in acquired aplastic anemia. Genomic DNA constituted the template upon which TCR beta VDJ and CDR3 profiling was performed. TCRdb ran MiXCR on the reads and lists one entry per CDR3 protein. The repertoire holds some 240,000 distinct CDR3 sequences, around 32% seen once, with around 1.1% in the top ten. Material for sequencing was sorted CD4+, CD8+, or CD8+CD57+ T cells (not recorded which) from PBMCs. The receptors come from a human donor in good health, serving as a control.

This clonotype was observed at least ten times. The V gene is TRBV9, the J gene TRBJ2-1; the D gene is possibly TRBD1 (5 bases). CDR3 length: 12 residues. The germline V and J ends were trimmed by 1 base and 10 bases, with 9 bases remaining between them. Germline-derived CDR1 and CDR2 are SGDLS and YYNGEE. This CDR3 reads CASSVSGNEQFF. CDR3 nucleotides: TGTGCCAGCAGCGTATCAGGGAACGAGCAGTTCTTC.

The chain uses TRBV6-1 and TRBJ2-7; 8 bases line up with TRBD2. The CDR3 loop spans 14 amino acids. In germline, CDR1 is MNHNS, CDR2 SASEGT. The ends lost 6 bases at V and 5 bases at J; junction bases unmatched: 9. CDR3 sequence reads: CASRAVWTSHEQYF. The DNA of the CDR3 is TGTGCCAGCAGGGCGGTTTGGACTAGCCACGAGCAGTACTTC.

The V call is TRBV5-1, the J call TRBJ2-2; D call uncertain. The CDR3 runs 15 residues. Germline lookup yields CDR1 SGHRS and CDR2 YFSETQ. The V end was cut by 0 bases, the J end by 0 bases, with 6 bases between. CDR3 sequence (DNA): TGCGCCAGCAGCTTGGGGCTCGCGAACACCGGGGAGCTGTTTTTT. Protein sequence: CASSLGLANTGELFF.

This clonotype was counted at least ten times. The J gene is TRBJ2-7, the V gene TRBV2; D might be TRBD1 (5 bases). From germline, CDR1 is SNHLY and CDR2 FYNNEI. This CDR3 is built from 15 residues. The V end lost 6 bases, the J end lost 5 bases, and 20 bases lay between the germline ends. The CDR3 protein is CASRNDRNTLDEQYF. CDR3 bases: TGTGCCAGCAGAAACGACAGAAACACCCTGGACGAGCAGTACTTC. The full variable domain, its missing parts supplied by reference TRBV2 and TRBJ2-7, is EPEVTQTPSHQVTQMGQEVILRCVPISNHLYFYWYRQILGQKVEFLVSFYNNEISEKSEIFDDQFSVERPDGSNFTLKIRSTKLEDSAMYFCASRNDRNTLDEQYFGPGTRLTVT.

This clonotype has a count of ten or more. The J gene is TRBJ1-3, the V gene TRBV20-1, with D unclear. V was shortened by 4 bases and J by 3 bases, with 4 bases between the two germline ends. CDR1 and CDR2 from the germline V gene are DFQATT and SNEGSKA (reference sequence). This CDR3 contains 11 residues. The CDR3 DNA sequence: TGCAGTGCTACACGTGGAAACACCATATATTTT. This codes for CSATRGNTIYF.

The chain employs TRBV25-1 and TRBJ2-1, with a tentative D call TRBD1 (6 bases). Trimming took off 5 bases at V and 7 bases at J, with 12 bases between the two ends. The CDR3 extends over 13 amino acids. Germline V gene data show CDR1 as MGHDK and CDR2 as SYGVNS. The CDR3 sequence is CASSLPGANEQFF. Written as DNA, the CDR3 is TGTGCCAGCAGTCTCCCAGGGGCGAATGAGCAGTTCTTC.

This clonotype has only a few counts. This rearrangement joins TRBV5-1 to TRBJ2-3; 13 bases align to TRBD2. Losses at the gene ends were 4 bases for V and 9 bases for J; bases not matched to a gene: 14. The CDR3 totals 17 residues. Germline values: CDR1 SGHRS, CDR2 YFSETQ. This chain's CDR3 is CASSPEGGTSGVGTQYF. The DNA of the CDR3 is TGCGCCAGCAGCCCAGAAGGTGGGACTAGCGGGGTGGGAACGCAGTATTTT.

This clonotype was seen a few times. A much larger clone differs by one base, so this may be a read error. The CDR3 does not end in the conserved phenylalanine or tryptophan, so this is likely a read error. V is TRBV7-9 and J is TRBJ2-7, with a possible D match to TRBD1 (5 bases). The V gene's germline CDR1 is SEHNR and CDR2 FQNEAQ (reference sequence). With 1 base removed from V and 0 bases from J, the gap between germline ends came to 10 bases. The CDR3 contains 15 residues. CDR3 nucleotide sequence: TGTGCCAGCAGCTTAGTCCAGGGTACCTCCTACGAGCAGTACCTC. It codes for CASSLVQGTSYEQYL.

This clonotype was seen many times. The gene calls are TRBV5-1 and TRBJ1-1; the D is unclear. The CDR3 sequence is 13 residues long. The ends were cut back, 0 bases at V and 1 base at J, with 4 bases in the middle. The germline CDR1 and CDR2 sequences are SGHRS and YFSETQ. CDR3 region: CASSLVSNTEAFF. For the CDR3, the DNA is TGCGCCAGCAGCTTGGTTTCGAACACTGAAGCTTTCTTT.

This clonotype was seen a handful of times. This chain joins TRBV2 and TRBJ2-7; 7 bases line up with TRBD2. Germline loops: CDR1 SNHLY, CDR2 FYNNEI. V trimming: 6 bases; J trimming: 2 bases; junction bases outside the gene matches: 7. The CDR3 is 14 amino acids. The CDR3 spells CASRGGTTTYEQYF. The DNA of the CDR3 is TGTGCCAGCAGGGGGGGGACTACAACCTACGAGCAGTACTTC.

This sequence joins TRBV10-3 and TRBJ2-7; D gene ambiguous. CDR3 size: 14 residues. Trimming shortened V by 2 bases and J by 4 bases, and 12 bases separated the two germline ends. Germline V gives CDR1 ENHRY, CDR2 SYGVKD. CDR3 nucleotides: TGTGCCATCAGTGAGGATCGGAACAAATACGAGCAGTACTTC. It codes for CAISEDRNKYEQYF.

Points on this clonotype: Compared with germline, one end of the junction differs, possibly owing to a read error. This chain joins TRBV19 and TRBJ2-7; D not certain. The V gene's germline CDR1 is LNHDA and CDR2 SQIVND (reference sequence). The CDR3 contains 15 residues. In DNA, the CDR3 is TGTGCCAGTAGGATAGTTACTGGAACCGCTAGCGAGCAGTACTTC. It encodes CASRIVTGTASEQYF. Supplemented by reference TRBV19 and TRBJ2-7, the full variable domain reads DGGITQSPKYLFRKEGQNVTLSCEQNLNHDAMYWYRQDPGQGLRLIYYSQIVNDFQKGDIAEGYSVSREKKESFPLTVTSAQKNPTAFYLCASRIVTGTASEQYFGPGTRLTVT.

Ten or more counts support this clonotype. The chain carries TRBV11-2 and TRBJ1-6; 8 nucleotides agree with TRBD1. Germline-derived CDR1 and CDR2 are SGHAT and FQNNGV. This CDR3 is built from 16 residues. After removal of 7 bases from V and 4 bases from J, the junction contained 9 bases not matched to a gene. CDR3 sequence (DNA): TGTGCCAGCAAAAGGACAGGGAGGGAATATAATTCACCCCTCCACTTT. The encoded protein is CASKRTGREYNSPLHF.

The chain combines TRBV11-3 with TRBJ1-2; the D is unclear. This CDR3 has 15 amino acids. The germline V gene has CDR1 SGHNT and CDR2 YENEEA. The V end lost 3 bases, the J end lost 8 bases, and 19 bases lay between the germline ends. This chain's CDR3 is CASSFGERRQTGYTF. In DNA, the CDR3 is TGTGCCAGCAGCTTCGGAGAAAGGAGACAAACCGGCTACACCTTC.

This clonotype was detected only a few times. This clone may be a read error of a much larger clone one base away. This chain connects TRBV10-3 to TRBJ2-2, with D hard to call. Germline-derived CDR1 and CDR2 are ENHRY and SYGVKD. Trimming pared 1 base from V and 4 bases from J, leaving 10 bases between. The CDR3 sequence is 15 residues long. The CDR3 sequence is CAISEWGSSTGELFF. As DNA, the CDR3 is TGTGCCATCAGTGAGTGGGGTTCGAGCACCGGGGAGCTGTTTTTT.

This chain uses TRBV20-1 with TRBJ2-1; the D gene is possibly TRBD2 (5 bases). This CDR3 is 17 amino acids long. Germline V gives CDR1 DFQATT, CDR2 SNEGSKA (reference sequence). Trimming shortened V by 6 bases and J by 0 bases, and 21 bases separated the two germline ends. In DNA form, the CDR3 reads TGCAGTGCCCCTGTTCCGACTATGACCAGCTCCTACAATGAGCAGTTCTTC. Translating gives CSAPVPTMTSSYNEQFF.

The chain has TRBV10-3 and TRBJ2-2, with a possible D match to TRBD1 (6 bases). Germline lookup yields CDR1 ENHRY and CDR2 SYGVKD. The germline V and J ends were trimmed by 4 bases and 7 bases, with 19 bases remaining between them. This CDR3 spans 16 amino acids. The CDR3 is CAISGIQGNSHGELFF. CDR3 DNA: TGTGCCATCAGTGGGATACAGGGAAATTCGCACGGGGAGCTGTTTTTT.

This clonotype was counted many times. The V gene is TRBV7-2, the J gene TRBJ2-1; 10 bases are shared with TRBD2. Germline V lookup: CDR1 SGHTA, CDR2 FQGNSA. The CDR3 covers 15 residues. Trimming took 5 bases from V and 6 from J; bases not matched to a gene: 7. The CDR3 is CASSREGLARNEQFF. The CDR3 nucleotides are TGTGCCAGCAGCCGAGAGGGACTAGCGCGCAATGAGCAGTTCTTC.

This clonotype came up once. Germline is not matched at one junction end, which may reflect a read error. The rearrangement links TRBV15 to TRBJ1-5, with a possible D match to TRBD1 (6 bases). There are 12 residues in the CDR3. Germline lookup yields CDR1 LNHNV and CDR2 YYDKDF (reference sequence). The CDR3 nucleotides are TGTGCCACCAGCAGAGATCTTAGCGGGGGGGCTTTT. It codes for CATSRDLSGGAF. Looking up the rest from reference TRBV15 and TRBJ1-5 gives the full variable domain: DAMVIQNPRYQVTQFGKPVTLSCSQTLNHNVMYWYQQKSSQAPKLLFHYYDKDFNNEADTPDNFQSRRPNTSFCFLDIRSPGLGDTAMYLCATSRDLSGGAFGDGTRLSIL.

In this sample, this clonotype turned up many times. The CDR3 DNA reads as TGCGCCAGCAGTGATTTCGCGATCGGATGGGGCAATGAGCAGTTCTTC. As protein: CASSDFAIGWGNEQFF. This rearrangement joins TRBV10-1 to TRBJ2-1; D uncertain. Germline loops: CDR1 WNHNN, CDR2 SYGVQD (reference sequence). V lost 3 bases and J lost 6, with 18 bases in between. The CDR3 is 16 residues long.